The next 23 T cell receptor beta chains were all read from a single sample in a study of T cell repertoires in cytomegalovirus infection. In TCRdb, the reads were re-called with MiXCR into one record per CDR3 protein. The data contain some 800,000 distinct CDR3 sequences, about 27% of them singletons. Their antigens remain unidentified. This specimen was cultured CD8+ T cells from PBMCs, taken from culture after CMV antigen stimulation. These receptors were taken from a human donor in good health (CMV status not recorded). Some clones in this sample may be carry-over from other donors' samples.

CDR3: CASSLRDSVPNEKLFF. CDR3 DNA: TGTGCCAGCAGCTTGCGGGACAGTGTACCTAATGAAAAACTGTTTTTT. The chain carries TRBV7-6 and TRBJ1-4; TRBD1 agrees at 7 bases. The CDR3 consists of 16 residues. Germline V gives CDR1 SGHVS, CDR2 FNYEAQ. The trim removed 3 bases at V and 3 bases at J, leaving 7 bases unmatched.

This clonotype has ten or more counts. The chain employs TRBV7-2 and TRBJ1-1; D ambiguous. The V and J ends lost 5 bases and 5 bases respectively, with 15 bases between them. The germline V gene encodes CDR1 SGHTA and CDR2 FQGNSA. The CDR3 is 14 residues long. The CDR3 sequence is CASSTPRLETEAFF. The CDR3 region has the DNA TGTGCCAGCAGCACCCCCCGACTTGAGACTGAAGCTTTCTTT.

This clonotype was observed a handful of times. This chain connects TRBV6-6 to TRBJ2-2, with 8 bases aligning to TRBD1. The CDR3 runs to 14 residues. Looked up from germline, CDR1 is MNHNY and CDR2 is SVGAGI (reference sequence). Trimming at V came to 5 bases and at J to 4 bases, leaving 3 bases not matched to a gene. CDR3 region: CASSKTGVTGELFF. The CDR3 nucleotides are TGTGCCAGCAGTAAGACAGGGGTCACCGGGGAGCTGTTTTTT.

This chain links TRBV6-6 with TRBJ2-2, with D unclear. Germline values: CDR1 MNHNY, CDR2 SVGAGI (reference sequence). The CDR3 runs to 17 residues. Trimming took 1 base from V and 6 from J, leaving 18 bases between them. The chain's CDR3 is CASSYFLRKGWAGELFF. CDR3 DNA: TGTGCCAGCAGTTACTTCCTTCGGAAGGGTTGGGCCGGGGAGCTGTTTTTT.

This clonotype occurred once. The J gene is TRBJ1-1, the V gene TRBV2; D unclear. This CDR3 spans 13 amino acids. Between the trimmed V and J ends, which lost 8 bases and 4 bases, there was a span of 14 bases. Germline V gives CDR1 SNHLY, CDR2 FYNNEI. The CDR3 here is CASLLGRLTEAFF. CDR3 DNA: TGTGCCAGCCTACTCGGGAGACTCACTGAAGCTTTCTTT.

This clonotype was counted a few times. The CDR3 DNA reads TGTGCCAGTAGTATATCCCGCCTTGACAGGCCCTACAATGAGCAGTTCTTC. Its protein is CASSISRLDRPYNEQFF. The chain links TRBV19 to TRBJ2-1, with a possible D match to TRBD1 (6 bases). The CDR3 runs to 17 residues. CDR1 is LNHDA, CDR2 SQIVND, per germline (reference sequence). The V end was cut by 2 bases, the J end by 2 bases, with 16 bases between. The full variable domain, its missing parts supplied by reference TRBV19 and TRBJ2-1, is DGGITQSPKYLFRKEGQNVTLSCEQNLNHDAMYWYRQDPGQGLRLIYYSQIVNDFQKGDIAEGYSVSREKKESFPLTVTSAQKNPTAFYLCASSISRLDRPYNEQFFGPGTRLTVL.

The sample holds a few counts of this clonotype. This sequence joins TRBV6-6 and TRBJ2-5; TRBD1 is a possible D gene (6 bases). Per the germline V gene, CDR1 is MNHNY and CDR2 is SVGAGI (reference sequence). V shed 0 bases and J shed 1 base, with 12 bases lying between them. The CDR3 sequence is 16 residues long. In DNA, the CDR3 is TGTGCCAGCAGTTACTCGATGAACAGGGCCCAAGAGACCCAGTACTTC. Its translation: CASSYSMNRAQETQYF.

The chain couples TRBV4-2 to TRBJ1-2; 8 bases fit TRBD1. Germline CDR1 is LGHNA and CDR2 is YNFKEQ. There are 15 residues in the CDR3. The J segment lost 4 bases and the V segment lost 4 bases, leaving 8 bases of the junction unmatched. The CDR3 sequence is CASSRMGQVVYGYTF. The DNA of the CDR3 is TGTGCCAGCAGCCGCATGGGACAGGTGGTCTATGGCTACACCTTC.

This chain uses TRBV20-1 with TRBJ2-3, with D perhaps TRBD1 or TRBD2 (5 bases each). CDR1 is DFQATT and CDR2 is SNEGSKA in the germline V gene (reference sequence). The CDR3 extends over 14 amino acids. V was trimmed by 5 bases and J by 4 bases, leaving 16 bases between them. CDR3: CSADGTSGADTQYF. CDR3 bases: TGCAGTGCTGACGGGACGTCCGGGGCAGATACGCAGTATTTT.

This clonotype has ten or more counts. V gene TRBV7-3 combines with J gene TRBJ2-3; D perhaps matches TRBD2 (6 bases). Germline V gene sequence: CDR1 SGHTA, CDR2 FQGTGA. V lost 4 bases and J lost 3, with 17 bases in between. This CDR3 is built from 16 residues. The CDR3 bases are TGTGCCAGCAGCTCGGACGGGGGAGGTTGGACAGATACGCAGTATTTT. This sequence encodes CASSSDGGGWTDTQYF.

A few counts support this clonotype. The V and J genes are TRBV4-3 and TRBJ1-1; the D is unclear. CDR1 and CDR2 from the germline V gene are LGHNA and YSLEER. The CDR3 spans 21 residues. V was clipped by 0 bases and J by 3 bases, with 29 bases between them. CDR3 sequence (DNA): TGCGCCAGCAGCCAAGAGGTCGGGCAGCTTGCCATGGCCGGTGGGCACACTGAAGCTTTCTTT. It specifies CASSQEVGQLAMAGGHTEAFF.

This clonotype was found many times. The chain couples TRBV12-3 or TRBV12-4 to TRBJ2-7; D is possibly TRBD2 (5 bases). This CDR3 has 14 residues. Trimming took 5 bases from V and 7 from J, leaving 18 bases between them. The CDR3 sequence is CASSISLIGGEQYF. CDR3 DNA sequence: TGTGCCAGCAGTATTAGCCTAATTGGAGGAGAGCAGTACTTC.

This clonotype was detected ten times or more. The V and J genes are TRBV7-9 and TRBJ1-3; the D is unclear. This CDR3 is 12 amino acids long. CDR1 and CDR2 (germline): SEHNR, FQNEAQ (reference sequence). The V gene lost 3 bases and the J gene lost 2 bases, with 2 bases spanning the gap. CDR3 amino acids: CASSFTGNTIYF. The DNA for the CDR3 is TGTGCCAGCAGCTTCACTGGAAACACCATATATTTT.

The rearrangement links TRBV5-8 to TRBJ2-1; a possible D gene is TRBD1 (5 bases). The V end was cut by 4 bases, the J end by 6 bases, with 14 bases between. Germline V gene lookup returns CDR1 SGHTS and CDR2 YDEGEE. CDR3 length: 14 amino acids. The CDR3 bases are TGTGCCAGCAGCCTGGACATCCTTCTCAATGAGCAGTTCTTC. It yields the protein CASSLDILLNEQFF.

V is TRBV4-2 and J is TRBJ1-3; no definite D call. CDR1 and CDR2 from the germline V gene are LGHNA and YNFKEQ. The CDR3 totals 16 residues. V lost 1 base and J lost 0, with 10 bases in between. The CDR3 reads CASSQAAFRSGNTIYF. The DNA of the CDR3 is TGTGCCAGCAGCCAAGCGGCCTTCCGCTCTGGAAACACCATATATTTT.

This clonotype was detected ten times or more. V usage is TRBV28 and J usage is TRBJ1-5; D call uncertain. Germline V gene data show CDR1 as MDHEN and CDR2 as SYDVKM. There are 15 residues in the CDR3. V was pared by 4 bases and J by 0 bases, with 10 bases between. This CDR3 is CASSWPGYSNQPQHF. In DNA, the CDR3 is TGTGCCAGCAGTTGGCCAGGTTATAGCAATCAGCCCCAGCATTTT. Drawing the rest from reference TRBV28 and TRBJ1-5, the complete variable domain is DVKVTQSSRYLVKRTGEKVFLECVQDMDHENMFWYRQDPGLGLRLIYFSYDVKMKEKGDIPEGYSVSREKKERFSLILESASTNQTSMYLCASSWPGYSNQPQHFGDGTRLSIL.

This clonotype showed up many times. The chain links TRBV7-2 to TRBJ2-1; D call uncertain. This CDR3 has 15 residues. Trimming removed 0 bases at V and 2 bases at J, with 8 bases between. Per germline, CDR1 SGHTA and CDR2 FQGNSA. CDR3 in DNA: TGTGCCAGCAGCTTAGCAGGGTCCCCCTACAATGAGCAGTTCTTC. Translated: CASSLAGSPYNEQFF.

This chain joins TRBV6-1 and TRBJ2-3; perhaps TRBD2 as D (7 bases). The CDR3 is made up of 17 amino acids. V shed 8 bases and J shed 2 bases, with 23 bases lying between them. Germline V gene lookup returns CDR1 MNHNS and CDR2 SASEGT. The CDR3 DNA sequence: TGTGCCAGCGGGGGGGGCAGCGGGGCGTTGATCACAGATACGCAGTATTTT. It specifies CASGGGSGALITDTQYF.

The chain links TRBV27 to TRBJ2-7, with 7 bases that match TRBD1. V trimming: 7 bases; J trimming: 5 bases; junction bases outside the gene matches: 8. CDR3 size: 13 residues. Germline-derived CDR1 and CDR2 are MNHEY and SMNVEV (reference sequence). CDR3 bases: TGTGCCAGCACAACAGGGGTAAGCAACGAGCAGTACGTC. Residues: CASTTGVSNEQYV.

Only a few counts were recorded for this clonotype. This chain joins TRBV27 and TRBJ2-7, with 12 bases fitting TRBD2. Germline assignment: CDR1 MNHEY and CDR2 SMNVEV (reference sequence). Trimming cost V 6 bases and J 5 bases; bases outside gene matches: 8. The CDR3 runs to 15 residues. In DNA, the CDR3 is TGTGCCAGCAGCCCCGTGACTAGCGGGGGAGACGAGCAGTACTTC. Amino acids: CASSPVTSGGDEQYF.

This clonotype was counted between two and nine times. The gene calls are TRBV6-5 and TRBJ1-1, with D possibly TRBD1 on 6 matching bases. CDR1 is MNHEY, CDR2 SVGAGI, per germline. The CDR3 runs 16 residues. Deletions cut 0 bases from V and 4 bases from J, with 15 bases between. CDR3 protein: CASSYSGGGGGTEAFF. The CDR3, as DNA: TGTGCCAGCAGTTACTCCGGAGGGGGAGGTGGCACTGAAGCTTTCTTT.

This clonotype was found a few times. The chain uses TRBV12-3 or TRBV12-4 and TRBJ1-3; 7 bases line up with TRBD1. The J segment lost 0 bases and the V segment lost 6 bases, leaving 2 bases of the junction unmatched. The CDR3 spans 14 residues. CDR3 in DNA: TGTGCCAGCAGCTACAGGGGCTCTGGAAACACCATATATTTT. It encodes CASSYRGSGNTIYF.

This clonotype was picked up many times. The chain has TRBV7-3 and TRBJ2-1; 7 positions match TRBD1. CDR1 and CDR2 (germline): SGHTA, FQGTGA. The CDR3 has 17 residues. J was trimmed by 3 bases and V by 0 bases; bases with no gene match: 8. The CDR3 DNA is TGTGCCAGCAGCTTAACAGGACACAGGGGCCTCTACAATGAGCAGTTCTTC. As protein: CASSLTGHRGLYNEQFF.